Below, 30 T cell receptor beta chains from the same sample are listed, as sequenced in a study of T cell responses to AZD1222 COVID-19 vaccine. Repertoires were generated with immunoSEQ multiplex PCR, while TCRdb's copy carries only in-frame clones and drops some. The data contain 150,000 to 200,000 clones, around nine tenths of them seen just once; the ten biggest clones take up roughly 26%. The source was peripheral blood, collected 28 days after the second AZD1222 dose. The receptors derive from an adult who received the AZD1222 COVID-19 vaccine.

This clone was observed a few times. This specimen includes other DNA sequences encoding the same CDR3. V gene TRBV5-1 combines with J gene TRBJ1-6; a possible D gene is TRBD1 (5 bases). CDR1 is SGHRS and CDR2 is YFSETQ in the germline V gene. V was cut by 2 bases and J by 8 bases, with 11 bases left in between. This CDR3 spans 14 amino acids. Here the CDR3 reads CASSFGQGDSPLHF. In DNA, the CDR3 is TGCGCCAGCAGCTTCGGCCAGGGCGATTCACCCCTCCACTTT.

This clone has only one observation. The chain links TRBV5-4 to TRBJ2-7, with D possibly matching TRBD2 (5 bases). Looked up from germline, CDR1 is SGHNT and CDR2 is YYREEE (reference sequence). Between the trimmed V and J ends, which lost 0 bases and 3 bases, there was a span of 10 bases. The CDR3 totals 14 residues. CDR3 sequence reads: CASSLAGDFYEQYF. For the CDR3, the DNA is TGTGCCAGCAGCTTGGCCGGGGATTTCTACGAGCAGTACTTC.

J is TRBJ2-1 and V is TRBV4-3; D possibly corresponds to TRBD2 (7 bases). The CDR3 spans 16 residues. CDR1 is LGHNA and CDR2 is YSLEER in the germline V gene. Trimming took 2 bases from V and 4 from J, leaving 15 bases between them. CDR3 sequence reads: CASSQRGGARYNEQFF. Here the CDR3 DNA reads TGCGCCAGCAGCCAAAGGGGGGGGGCGCGATACAATGAGCAGTTCTTC.

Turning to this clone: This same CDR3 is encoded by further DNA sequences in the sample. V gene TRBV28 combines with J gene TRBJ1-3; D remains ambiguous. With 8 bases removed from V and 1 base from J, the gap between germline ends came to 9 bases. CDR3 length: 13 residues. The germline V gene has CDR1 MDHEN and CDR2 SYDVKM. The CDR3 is CASWGGSGNTIYF. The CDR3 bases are TGTGCCAGCTGGGGTGGGTCTGGAAACACCATATATTTT.

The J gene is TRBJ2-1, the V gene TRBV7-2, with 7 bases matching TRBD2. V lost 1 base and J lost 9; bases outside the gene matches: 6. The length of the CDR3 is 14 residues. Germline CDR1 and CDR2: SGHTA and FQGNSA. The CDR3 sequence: CASSLGLAVGEQFF. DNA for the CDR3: TGTGCCAGCAGCTTAGGGCTAGCGGTGGGTGAGCAGTTCTTC.

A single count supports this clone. CDR3 sequence: CASSLDGPLDEQYF. CDR3 in DNA: TGTGCCAGCAGTTTGGACGGGCCCCTAGACGAGCAGTACTTC. The chain has TRBV6-2 or TRBV6-3 and TRBJ2-7; D not resolved. Trimming pared 4 bases from V and 5 bases from J, leaving 15 bases between. CDR1 and CDR2 (germline): MNHEY, SVGEGT. The CDR3 consists of 14 residues.

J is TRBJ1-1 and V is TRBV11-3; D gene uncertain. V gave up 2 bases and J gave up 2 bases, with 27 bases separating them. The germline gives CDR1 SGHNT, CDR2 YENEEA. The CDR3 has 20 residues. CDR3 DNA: TGTGCCAGCAGCTTACCCCGAAACCAGGACGTCCTGCCGTTAAACACTGAAGCTTTCTTT. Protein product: CASSLPRNQDVLPLNTEAFF.

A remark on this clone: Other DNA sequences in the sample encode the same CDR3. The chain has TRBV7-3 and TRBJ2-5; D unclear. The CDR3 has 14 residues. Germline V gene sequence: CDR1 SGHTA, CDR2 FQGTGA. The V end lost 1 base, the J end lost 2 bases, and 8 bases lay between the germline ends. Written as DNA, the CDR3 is TGTGCCAGCAGCTTAAGTGGTGGACAAGAGACCCAGTACTTC. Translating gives CASSLSGGQETQYF.

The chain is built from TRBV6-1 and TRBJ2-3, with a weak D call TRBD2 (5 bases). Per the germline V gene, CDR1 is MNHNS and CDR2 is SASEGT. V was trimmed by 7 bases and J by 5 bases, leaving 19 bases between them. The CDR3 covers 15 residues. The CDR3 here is CASTKPPAALDTQYF. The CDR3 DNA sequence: TGTGCCAGCACAAAGCCCCCAGCGGCACTAGATACGCAGTATTTT.

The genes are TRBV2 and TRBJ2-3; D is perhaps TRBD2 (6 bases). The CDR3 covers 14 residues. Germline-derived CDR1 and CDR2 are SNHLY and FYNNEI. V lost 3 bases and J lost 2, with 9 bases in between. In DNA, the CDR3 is TGTGCCAGCAGTGAGGGGGGAAACACAGATACGCAGTATTTT. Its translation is CASSEGGNTDTQYF.

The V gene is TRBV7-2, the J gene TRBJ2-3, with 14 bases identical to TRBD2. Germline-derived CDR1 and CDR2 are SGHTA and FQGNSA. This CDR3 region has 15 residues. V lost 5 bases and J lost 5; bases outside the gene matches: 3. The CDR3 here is CASSVTSGRVDTQYF. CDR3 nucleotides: TGTGCCAGCAGCGTGACTAGCGGGAGGGTAGATACGCAGTATTTT.

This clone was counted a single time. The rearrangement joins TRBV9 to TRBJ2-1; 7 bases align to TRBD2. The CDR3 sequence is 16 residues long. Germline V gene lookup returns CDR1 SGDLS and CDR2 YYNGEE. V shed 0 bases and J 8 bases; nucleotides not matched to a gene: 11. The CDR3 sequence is CASSVASKGGRDEQFF. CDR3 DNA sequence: TGTGCCAGCAGCGTAGCTAGCAAGGGTGGGAGGGATGAGCAGTTCTTC.

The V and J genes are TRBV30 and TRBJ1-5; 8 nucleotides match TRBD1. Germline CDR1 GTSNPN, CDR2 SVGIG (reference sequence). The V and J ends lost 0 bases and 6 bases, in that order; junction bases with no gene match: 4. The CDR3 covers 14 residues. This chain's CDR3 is CAWSVTGGGQPQHF. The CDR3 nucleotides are TGTGCCTGGAGTGTTACAGGGGGAGGTCAGCCCCAGCATTTT.

This chain's CDR3 is CASSFSGLAGSYEQYF. In nucleotides, the CDR3 is TGTGCCAGCAGTTTCTCGGGACTAGCGGGATCCTACGAGCAGTACTTC. The genes are TRBV28 and TRBJ2-7; 13 positions agree with TRBD2. Germline lookup yields CDR1 MDHEN and CDR2 SYDVKM. This CDR3 contains 16 residues. The V segment lost 3 bases and the J segment 1 base; nucleotides outside the gene matches: 3.

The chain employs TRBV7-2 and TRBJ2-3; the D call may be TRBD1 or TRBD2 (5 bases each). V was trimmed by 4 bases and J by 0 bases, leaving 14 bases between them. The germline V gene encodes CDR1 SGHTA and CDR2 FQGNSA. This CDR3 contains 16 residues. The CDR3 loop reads CASSSGADSSTDTQYF. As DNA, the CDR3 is TGTGCCAGCAGCTCCGGGGCCGATTCTAGCACAGATACGCAGTATTTT.

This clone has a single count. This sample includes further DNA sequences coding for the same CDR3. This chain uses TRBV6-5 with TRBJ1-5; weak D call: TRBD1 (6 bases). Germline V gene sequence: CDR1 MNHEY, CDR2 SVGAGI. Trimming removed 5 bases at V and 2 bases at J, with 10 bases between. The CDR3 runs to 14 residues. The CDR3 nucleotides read TGTGCCAGCAGTCAACAGGGCCGCAATCAGCCCCAGCATTTT. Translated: CASSQQGRNQPQHF.

The CDR3 coding sequence is TGTGCCAGCAGCTTGGTAAGGGACTCCTACAATGAGCAGTTCTTC. It yields the protein CASSLVRDSYNEQFF. This chain links TRBV5-4 with TRBJ2-1; D gene unclear. This CDR3 has 15 amino acids. Germline V gene lookup returns CDR1 SGHNT and CDR2 YYREEE (reference sequence). V lost 0 bases to trimming and J lost 0 bases, with 7 bases between them.

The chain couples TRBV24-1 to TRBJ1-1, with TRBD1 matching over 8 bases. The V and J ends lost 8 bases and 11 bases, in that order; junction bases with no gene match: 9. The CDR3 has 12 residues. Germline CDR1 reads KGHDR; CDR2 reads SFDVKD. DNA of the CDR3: TGTGCCACCATATCAGCAACAGGGGGGGCTTTCTTT. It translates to CATISATGGAFF.

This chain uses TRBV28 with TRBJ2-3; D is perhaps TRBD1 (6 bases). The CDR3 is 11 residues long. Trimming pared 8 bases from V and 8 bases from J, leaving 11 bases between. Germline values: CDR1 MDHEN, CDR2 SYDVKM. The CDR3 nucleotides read TGTGCCAGCGCCCAAGGGGGTACGCAGTATTTT. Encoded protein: CASAQGGTQYF. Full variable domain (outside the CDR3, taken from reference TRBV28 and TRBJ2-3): DVKVTQSSRYLVKRTGEKVFLECVQDMDHENMFWYRQDPGLGLRLIYFSYDVKMKEKGDIPEGYSVSREKKERFSLILESASTNQTSMYLCASAQGGTQYFGPGTRLTVL.

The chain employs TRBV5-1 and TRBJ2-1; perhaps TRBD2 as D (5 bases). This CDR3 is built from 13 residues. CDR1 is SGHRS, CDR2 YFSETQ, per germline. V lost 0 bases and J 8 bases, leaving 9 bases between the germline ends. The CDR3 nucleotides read TGCGCCAGCAGCTTGGGTCGGGGAGATGAGCAGTTCTTC. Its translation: CASSLGRGDEQFF. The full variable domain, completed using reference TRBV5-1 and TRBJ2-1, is KAGVTQTPRYLIKTRGQQVTLSCSPISGHRSVSWYQQTPGQGLQFLFEYFSETQRNKGNFPGRFSGRQFSNSRSEMNVSTLELGDSALYLCASSLGRGDEQFFGPGTRLTVL.

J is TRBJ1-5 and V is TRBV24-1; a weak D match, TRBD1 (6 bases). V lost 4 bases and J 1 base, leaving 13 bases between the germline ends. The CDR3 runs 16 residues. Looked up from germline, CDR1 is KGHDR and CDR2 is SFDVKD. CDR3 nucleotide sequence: TGTGCCACCAGTGAGGCCGGGACAAAGAGCAATCAGCCCCAGCATTTT. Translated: CATSEAGTKSNQPQHF.

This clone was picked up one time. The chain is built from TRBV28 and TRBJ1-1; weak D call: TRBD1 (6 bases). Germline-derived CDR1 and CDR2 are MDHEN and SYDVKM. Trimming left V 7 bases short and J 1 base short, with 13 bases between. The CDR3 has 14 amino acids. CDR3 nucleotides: TGTGCCAGCATTAGGACAGCGACGAACACTGAAGCTTTCTTT. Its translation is CASIRTATNTEAFF.

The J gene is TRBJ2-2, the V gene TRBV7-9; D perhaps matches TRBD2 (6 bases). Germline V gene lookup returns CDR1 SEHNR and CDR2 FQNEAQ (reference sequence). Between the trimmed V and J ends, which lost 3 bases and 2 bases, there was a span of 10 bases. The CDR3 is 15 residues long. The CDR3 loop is CASSLRDPNTGELFF. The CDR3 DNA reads TGTGCCAGCAGCTTGCGGGACCCTAACACCGGGGAGCTGTTTTTT.

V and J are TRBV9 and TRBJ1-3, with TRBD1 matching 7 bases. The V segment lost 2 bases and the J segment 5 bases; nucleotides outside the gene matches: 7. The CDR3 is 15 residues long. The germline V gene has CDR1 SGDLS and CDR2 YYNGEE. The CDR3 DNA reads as TGTGCCAGCAGCGTGACAGGGTCTTCTAGAAACACCATATATTTT. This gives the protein CASSVTGSSRNTIYF. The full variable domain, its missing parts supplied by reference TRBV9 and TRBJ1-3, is DSGVTQTPKHLITATGQRVTLRCSPRSGDLSVYWYQQSLDQGLQFLIQYYNGEERAKGNILERFSAQQFPDLHSELNLSSLELGDSALYFCASSVTGSSRNTIYFGEGSWLTVV.

CDR3 DNA: TGTGCCAGCAGCGTAGATGGACTAGCGGGACCCACAGATACGCAGTATTTT. It codes for CASSVDGLAGPTDTQYF. This chain links TRBV9 with TRBJ2-3, with 12 positions matching TRBD2. This CDR3 has 17 amino acids. In germline, CDR1 is SGDLS, CDR2 YYNGEE. V lost 0 bases, J lost 2 bases, and 4 bases stayed unmatched.

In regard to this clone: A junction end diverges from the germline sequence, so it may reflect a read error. The CDR3 sequence is CASIGLAGYVQYF. The DNA of the CDR3 is TGTGCCAGCATCGGACTAGCGGGGTACGTGCAGTACTTC. The rearrangement links TRBV6-5 to TRBJ2-7; TRBD2 aligns across 12 bases. The CDR3 loop spans 13 amino acids. Looked up from germline, CDR1 is MNHEY and CDR2 is SVGAGI.

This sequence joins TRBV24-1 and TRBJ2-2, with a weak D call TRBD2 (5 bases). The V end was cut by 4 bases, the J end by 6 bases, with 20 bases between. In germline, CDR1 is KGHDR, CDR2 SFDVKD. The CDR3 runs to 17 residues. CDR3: CATSDPHQTTIPGELFF. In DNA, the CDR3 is TGTGCCACCAGTGACCCCCATCAGACTACCATCCCCGGGGAGCTGTTTTTT.

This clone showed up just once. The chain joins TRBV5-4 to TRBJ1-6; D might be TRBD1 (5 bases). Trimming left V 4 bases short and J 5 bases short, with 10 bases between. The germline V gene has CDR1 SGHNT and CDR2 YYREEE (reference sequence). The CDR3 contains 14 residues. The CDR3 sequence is CASSQDTDNSPLHF. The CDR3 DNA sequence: TGTGCCAGCAGCCAGGACACAGATAATTCACCCCTCCACTTT.

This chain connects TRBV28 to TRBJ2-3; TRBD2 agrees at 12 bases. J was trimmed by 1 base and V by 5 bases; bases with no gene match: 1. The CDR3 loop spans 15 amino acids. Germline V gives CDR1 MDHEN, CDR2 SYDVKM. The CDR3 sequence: CASSRLAGGTDTQYF. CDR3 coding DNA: TGTGCCAGCAGTCGACTAGCGGGAGGCACAGATACGCAGTATTTT.

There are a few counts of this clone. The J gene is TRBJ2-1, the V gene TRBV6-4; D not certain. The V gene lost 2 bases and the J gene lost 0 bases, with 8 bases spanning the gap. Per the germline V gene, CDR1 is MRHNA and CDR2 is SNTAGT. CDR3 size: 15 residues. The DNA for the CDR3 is TGTGCCAGCAGTGACCGCGCAGGCTCCTACAATGAGCAGTTCTTC. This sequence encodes CASSDRAGSYNEQFF.